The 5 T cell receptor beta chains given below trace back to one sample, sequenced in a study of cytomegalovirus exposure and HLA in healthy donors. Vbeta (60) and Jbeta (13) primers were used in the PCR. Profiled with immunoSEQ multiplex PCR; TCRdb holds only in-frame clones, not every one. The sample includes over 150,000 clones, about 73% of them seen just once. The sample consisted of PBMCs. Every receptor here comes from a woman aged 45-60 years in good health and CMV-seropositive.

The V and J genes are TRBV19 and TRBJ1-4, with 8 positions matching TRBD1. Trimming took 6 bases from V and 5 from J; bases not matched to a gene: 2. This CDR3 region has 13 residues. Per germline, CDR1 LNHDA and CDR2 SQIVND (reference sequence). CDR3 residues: CASSTGGNEKLFF. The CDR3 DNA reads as TGTGCCAGTAGCACAGGGGGAAATGAAAAACTGTTTTTT.

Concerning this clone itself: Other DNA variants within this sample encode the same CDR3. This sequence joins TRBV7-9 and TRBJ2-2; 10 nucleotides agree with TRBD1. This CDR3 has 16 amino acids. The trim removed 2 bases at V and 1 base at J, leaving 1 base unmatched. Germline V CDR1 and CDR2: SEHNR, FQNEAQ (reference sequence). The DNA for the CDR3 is TGTGCCAGCAGCTTAAGGACAGGGGGGAACACCGGGGAGCTGTTTTTT. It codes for CASSLRTGGNTGELFF.

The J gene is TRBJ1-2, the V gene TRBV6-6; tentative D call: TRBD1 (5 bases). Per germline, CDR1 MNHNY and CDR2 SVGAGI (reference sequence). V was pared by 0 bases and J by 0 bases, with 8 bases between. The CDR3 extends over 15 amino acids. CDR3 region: CASSYSQGPNYGYTF. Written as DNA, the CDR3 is TGTGCCAGCAGTTACTCGCAGGGTCCTAACTATGGCTACACCTTC.

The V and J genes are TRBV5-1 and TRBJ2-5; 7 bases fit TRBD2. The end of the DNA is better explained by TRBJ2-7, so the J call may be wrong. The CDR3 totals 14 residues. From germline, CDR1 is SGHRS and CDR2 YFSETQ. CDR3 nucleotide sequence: TGCGCCAGCAGCTTTGGGACTAACCCCCTCGAGCAGTACTTC. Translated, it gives CASSFGTNPLEQYF.

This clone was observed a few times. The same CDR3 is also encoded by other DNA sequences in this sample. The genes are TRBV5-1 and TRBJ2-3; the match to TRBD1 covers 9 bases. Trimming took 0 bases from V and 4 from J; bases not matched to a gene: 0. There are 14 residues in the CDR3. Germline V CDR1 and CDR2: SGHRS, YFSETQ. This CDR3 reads CASSLGQGADTQYF. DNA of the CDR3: TGCGCCAGCAGCTTGGGACAGGGGGCAGATACGCAGTATTTT. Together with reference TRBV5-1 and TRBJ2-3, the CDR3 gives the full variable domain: KAGVTQTPRYLIKTRGQQVTLSCSPISGHRSVSWYQQTPGQGLQFLFEYFSETQRNKGNFPGRFSGRQFSNSRSEMNVSTLELGDSALYLCASSLGQGADTQYFGPGTRLTVL.